The 9 T cell receptor beta chains below all came from one sample that was sequenced in a study of CD8 T cells in Susac syndrome. After extraction with the RNeasy kit, 0.5 to 1 ug of the RNA was reverse transcribed using random hexamers. Each CDR3 protein gets one entry after TCRdb re-called the immunoSEQ multiplex PCR reads with MiXCR. Here the sample spans some 220,000 distinct CDR3 sequences, roughly 96% being singletons. Sample: CD4+ T cells from PBMCs. These receptors came from a human donor with multiple sclerosis.

The J gene is TRBJ2-1, the V gene TRBV29-1, with D maybe TRBD2 (5 bases). With 4 bases removed from V and 2 bases from J, the gap between germline ends came to 12 bases. Germline loops: CDR1 SQVTM, CDR2 ANQGSEA. The CDR3 contains 14 residues. The CDR3 nucleotides are TGCAGCGTTGCGGGGTCAAAACCCTACAATGAGCAGTTCTTC. Its translation is CSVAGSKPYNEQFF.

The genes are TRBV18 and TRBJ2-7; D perhaps matches TRBD2 (6 bases). V lost 3 bases and J lost 3, with 12 bases in between. The CDR3 is made up of 14 amino acids. Looked up from germline, CDR1 is KGHSH and CDR2 is LQKENI. The CDR3 nucleotides read TGTGCCAGCTCACCCTTCGGGAGAGACTACGAGCAGTACTTC. This codes for CASSPFGRDYEQYF.

The CDR3 sequence is CASSRGDRTNGEQYF. The CDR3, as DNA: TGTGCCAGCAGTCGAGGGGACAGGACGAATGGCGAGCAGTACTTC. J is TRBJ2-7 and V is TRBV12-3 or TRBV12-4; 8 positions agree with TRBD1. V gave up 5 bases and J gave up 6 bases; unmatched junction bases: 12. The CDR3 runs to 15 residues.

The chain combines TRBV7-3 with TRBJ1-6, with D tentatively TRBD1 (6 bases). The CDR3 length is 13 residues. Trimming took off 5 bases at V and 8 bases at J, with 10 bases between the two ends. Germline lookup yields CDR1 SGHTA and CDR2 FQGTGA. CDR3 in amino acids: CASSRTVDSPLHF. CDR3 DNA: TGTGCCAGCAGCAGGACAGTTGATTCACCCCTCCACTTT.

This chain's CDR3 is CSVVLGVRNTEAFF. In DNA, the CDR3 is TGCAGCGTTGTCCTGGGGGTCAGGAACACTGAAGCTTTCTTT. The chain uses TRBV29-1 and TRBJ1-1; weak D call: TRBD1 (5 bases). Germline V gives CDR1 SQVTM, CDR2 ANQGSEA. The CDR3 runs to 14 residues. Trimming took off 4 bases at V and 1 base at J, with 13 bases between the two ends.

This clonotype was observed once. V usage is TRBV5-1 and J usage is TRBJ1-2; no reliable D call. V was trimmed by 6 bases and J by 2 bases, leaving 14 bases between them. Germline V CDR1 and CDR2: SGHRS, YFSETQ. CDR3 size: 14 residues. In DNA form, the CDR3 reads TGCGCCAGCAAGGGCGAACAAACCAACTATGGCTACACCTTC. It encodes CASKGEQTNYGYTF. The variable domain in full, completed from reference TRBV5-1 and TRBJ1-2, reads KAGVTQTPRYLIKTRGQQVTLSCSPISGHRSVSWYQQTPGQGLQFLFEYFSETQRNKGNFPGRFSGRQFSNSRSEMNVSTLELGDSALYLCASKGEQTNYGYTFGSGTRLTVV.

The V gene is TRBV30, the J gene TRBJ2-1; D uncertain. The germline V gene encodes CDR1 GTSNPN and CDR2 SVGIG (reference sequence). CDR3 length: 15 residues. Trimming took 4 bases from V and 0 from J, leaving 13 bases between them. CDR3: CAWTQAMGSYNEQFF. In nucleotides, the CDR3 is TGTGCCTGGACGCAGGCGATGGGCTCCTACAATGAGCAGTTCTTC.

The chain uses TRBV2 and TRBJ1-2; no clear D. This CDR3 is built from 12 residues. In germline, CDR1 is SNHLY, CDR2 FYNNEI. The ends were cut back, 1 base at V and 7 bases at J, with 7 bases in the middle. The DNA of the CDR3 is TGTGCCAGCAGTGAAGGAGCCCCTGGCTACACCTTC. This gives the protein CASSEGAPGYTF.

The chain uses TRBV28 and TRBJ1-1; 9 bases match TRBD1. Unmatched junction bases numbered 4, after V lost 6 bases and J lost 8 bases. CDR1 is MDHEN and CDR2 is SYDVKM in the germline V gene. This CDR3 spans 12 amino acids. This CDR3 reads CASSRGTGEAFF. The CDR3, as DNA: TGTGCCAGCAGCCGTGGGACAGGGGAAGCTTTCTTT.